This T cell receptor beta chain was sequenced in a study of T cell clusters in autoimmune cytopenias. Points from the study as a whole: No cluster-lack signature appeared between secondary cytopenia and chronic lymphocytic leukemia patients, apparently due to lymphoma masking.

Multiplex touch-down PCR amplified TRB using TRB-A and TRB-B pools in one tube. TCRdb re-called the multiplex PCR reads; one entry per CDR3 protein, DNA not given. This sample's table reports around 6,100 distinct CDR3 sequences. TRB amplification used approximately 250 ng of peripheral blood genomic DNA. The CDR3 extends over 15 amino acids. About this clonotype itself: The antigen remains undetermined.

This TCR came from a human donor with an autoimmune cytopenia or autoimmune hepatitis (not recorded which). This chain joins TRBV21-1 and TRBJ1-1. TRBV21-1 represents a pseudogene. Sequenced: peripheral blood. Here the CDR3 reads CASSKEVQVDTEAFF.